This T cell receptor (beta chain) was profiled in a study of CD4 T cells in relation to SARS-CoV-2 and coronaviruses. Whole-study findings and limits: The assay detects memory recall responses, not culture-primed primary responses.

Details on this clone: As yet, its antigen is unknown.

The CDR3 contains 13 residues. The germline gives CDR1 SNHLY, CDR2 FYNNEI. Trimming took 9 bases from V and 5 from J, leaving 16 bases between them. The table came from immunoSEQ multiplex PCR; TCRdb's copy has only in-frame clones and leaves some out. There are around 56,000 clones in the sample; just over 85% occur only once, and under 1.5% lies in the top ten. CD4+ T cells from unexposed donors were obtained before the COVID-19 pandemic (2011-2018). Naive and memory CD4+ T cells were separated from cryopreserved PBMCs. The gene calls are TRBV2 and TRBJ2-5, with D possibly TRBD1 on 5 matching bases. Sequenced input: memory CD4+ T cells from PBMCs. This clonotype originated in a human donor in good health. The CDR3 is CARSLRYRETQYF. Written as DNA, the CDR3 is TGTGCCAGAAGCCTTAGGTACAGGGAGACCCAGTACTTC.